The subject of this entry is one T cell receptor (beta chain). Authors' processing steps: How many nucleated cells were present was estimated from reference gene primer amplification. Produced via immunoSEQ multiplex PCR; TCRdb's table is partial and in-frame only. The DNA was the basis for D and trimming; V, J and clone size are from that table. In the table there are 85,000 to 100,000 clones, around nine tenths of which are singletons. The data derive from a study of blood T cell repertoires in COVID-19. Turning to the study itself: PBMCs, B-cell-depleted T cells, or T cells were the source of the cDNA or gDNA that made up the material.

The CDR3 loop spans 15 amino acids. Trimming left V 3 bases short and J 4 bases short, with 16 bases between. Germline assignment: CDR1 SGHRS and CDR2 YFSETQ. The V call is TRBV5-1, the J call TRBJ1-1; the D gene is possibly TRBD1 (5 bases). The sequence derives from a man in his fifties with COVID-19, enrolled during active disease. Sequenced sample: peripheral blood. The chain's CDR3 is CASSSGVGQGTEAFF. CDR3 coding DNA: TGCGCCAGCAGCTCGGGGGTGGGGCAGGGCACTGAAGCTTTCTTT.